This T cell receptor (beta chain) was recovered during a study of technical replicates of blood from a handful of donors. The CDR3 loop spans 19 amino acids. V was clipped by 3 bases and J by 0 bases; unmatched bases: 18. Germline V gene lookup returns CDR1 SGHRS and CDR2 YFSETQ. Some clones are missing from TCRdb's copy, which holds only in-frame ones; the method was immunoSEQ multiplex PCR. The sample holds 70,000 to 80,000 clones, about 90% seen once. The V call is TRBV5-1, the J call TRBJ2-7; TRBD1 aligns across 7 bases. This TCR was sampled from a human donor in good health. Sequencing input: T cells isolated from PBMCs. CDR3 sequence reads: CASSWETLGTVRSSYEQYF. CDR3 bases: TGCGCCAGCAGCTGGGAAACCTTGGGGACAGTTCGGAGCTCCTACGAGCAGTACTTC.